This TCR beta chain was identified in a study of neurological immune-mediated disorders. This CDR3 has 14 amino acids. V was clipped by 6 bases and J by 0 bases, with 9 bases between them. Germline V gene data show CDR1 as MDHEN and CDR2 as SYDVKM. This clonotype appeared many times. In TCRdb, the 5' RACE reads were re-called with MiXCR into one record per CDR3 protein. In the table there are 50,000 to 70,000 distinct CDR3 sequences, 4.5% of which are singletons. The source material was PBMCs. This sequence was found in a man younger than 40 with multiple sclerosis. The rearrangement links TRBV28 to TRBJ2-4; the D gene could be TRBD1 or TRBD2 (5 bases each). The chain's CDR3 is CASSSGLAKNIQYF. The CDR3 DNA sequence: TGTGCCAGCAGCTCGGGGCTAGCCAAAAACATTCAGTACTTC.